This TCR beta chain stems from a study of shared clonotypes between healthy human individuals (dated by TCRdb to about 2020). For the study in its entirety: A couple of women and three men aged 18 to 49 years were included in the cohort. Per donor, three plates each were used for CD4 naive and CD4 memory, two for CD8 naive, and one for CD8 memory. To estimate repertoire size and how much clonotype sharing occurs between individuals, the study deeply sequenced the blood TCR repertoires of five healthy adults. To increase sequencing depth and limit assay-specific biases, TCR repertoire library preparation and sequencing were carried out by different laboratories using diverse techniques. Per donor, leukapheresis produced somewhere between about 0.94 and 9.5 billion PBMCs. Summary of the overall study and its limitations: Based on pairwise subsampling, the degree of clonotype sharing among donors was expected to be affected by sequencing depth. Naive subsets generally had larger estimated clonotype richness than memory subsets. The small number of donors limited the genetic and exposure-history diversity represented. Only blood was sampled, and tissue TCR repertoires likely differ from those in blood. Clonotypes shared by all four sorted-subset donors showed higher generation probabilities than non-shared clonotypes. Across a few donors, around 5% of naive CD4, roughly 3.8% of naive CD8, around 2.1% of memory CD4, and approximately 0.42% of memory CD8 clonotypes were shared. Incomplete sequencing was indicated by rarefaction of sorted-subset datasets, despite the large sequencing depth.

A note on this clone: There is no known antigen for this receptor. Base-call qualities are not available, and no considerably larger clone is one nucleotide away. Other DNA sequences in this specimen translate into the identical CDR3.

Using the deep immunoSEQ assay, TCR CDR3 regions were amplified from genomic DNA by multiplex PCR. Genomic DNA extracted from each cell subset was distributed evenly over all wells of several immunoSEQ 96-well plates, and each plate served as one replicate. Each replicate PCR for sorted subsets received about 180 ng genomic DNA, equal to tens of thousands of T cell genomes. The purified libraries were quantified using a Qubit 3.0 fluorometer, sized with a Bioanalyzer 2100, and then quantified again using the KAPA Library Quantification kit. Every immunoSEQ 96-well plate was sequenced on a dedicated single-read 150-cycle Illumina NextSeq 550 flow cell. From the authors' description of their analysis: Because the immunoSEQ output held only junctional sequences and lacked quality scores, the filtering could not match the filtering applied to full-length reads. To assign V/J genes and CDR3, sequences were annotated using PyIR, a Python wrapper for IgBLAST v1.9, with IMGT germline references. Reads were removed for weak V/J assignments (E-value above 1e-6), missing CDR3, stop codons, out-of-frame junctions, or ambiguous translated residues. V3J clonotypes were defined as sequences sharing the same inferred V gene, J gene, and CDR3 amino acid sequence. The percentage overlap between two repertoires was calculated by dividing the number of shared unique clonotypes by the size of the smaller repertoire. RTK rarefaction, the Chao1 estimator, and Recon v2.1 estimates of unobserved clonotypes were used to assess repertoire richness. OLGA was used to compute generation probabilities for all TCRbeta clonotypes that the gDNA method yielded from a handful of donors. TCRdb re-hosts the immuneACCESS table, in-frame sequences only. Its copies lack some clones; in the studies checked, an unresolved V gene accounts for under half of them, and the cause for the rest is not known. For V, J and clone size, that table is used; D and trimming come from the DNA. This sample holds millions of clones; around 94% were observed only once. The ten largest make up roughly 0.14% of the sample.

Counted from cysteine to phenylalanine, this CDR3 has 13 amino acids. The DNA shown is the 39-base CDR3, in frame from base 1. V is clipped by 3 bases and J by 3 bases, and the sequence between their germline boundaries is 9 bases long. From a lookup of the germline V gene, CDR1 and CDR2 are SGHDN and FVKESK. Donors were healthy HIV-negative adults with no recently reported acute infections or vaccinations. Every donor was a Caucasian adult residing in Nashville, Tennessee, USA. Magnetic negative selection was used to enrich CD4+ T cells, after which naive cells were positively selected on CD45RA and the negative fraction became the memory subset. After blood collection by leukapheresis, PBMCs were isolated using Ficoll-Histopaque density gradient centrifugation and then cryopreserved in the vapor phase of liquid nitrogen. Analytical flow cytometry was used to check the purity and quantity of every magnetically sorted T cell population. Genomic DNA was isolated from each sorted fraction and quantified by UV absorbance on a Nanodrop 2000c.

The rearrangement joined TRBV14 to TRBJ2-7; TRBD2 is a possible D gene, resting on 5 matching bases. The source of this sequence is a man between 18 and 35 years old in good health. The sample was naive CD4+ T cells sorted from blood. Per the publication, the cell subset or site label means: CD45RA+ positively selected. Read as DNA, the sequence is TGTGCCAGCAGCCAGGACCGGGGCTACGAGCAGTACTTC. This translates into CASSQDRGYEQYF.